This T cell receptor beta chain stems from a study of T cells after yellow fever vaccination. Study conclusions and caveats: Most clones from primary vaccination resurfaced after the booster (around 97% CD4, over 75% CD8). CD4 and CD8 compartments shared a small share of clonotypes, likely from convergent recombination. One caveat is that FACS-sorted repertoires could contain abundant clonotypes contaminating from the bulk population.

In its sample, this clonotype was seen many times. Its matching antigen is unknown. Template switching with 5'RACE generated the TCR cDNA and added a universal primer site and UMIs. Each CDR3 protein is one row after TCRdb ran MiXCR on the 5' RACE reads. The data hold 110,000 to 150,000 distinct CDR3 sequences, with more than 6.5% observed a single time. The sequencing used CD4+ T cells sorted from PBMCs, collected 10 days after the yellow fever booster vaccination. This receptor was identified in a man aged 25 to 45 who received the YFV17D yellow fever vaccine.

The CDR3 DNA reads TGCAGCGCCTCCGGGACCGCCGAGGGCTACACCTTC. Protein product: CSASGTAEGYTF. The V gene is TRBV29-1, the J gene TRBJ1-2, with a tentative D call TRBD1 (5 bases). The CDR3 runs to 12 residues. V was trimmed by 7 bases and J by 8 bases, leaving 17 bases between them. From germline, CDR1 is SQVTM and CDR2 ANQGSEA.